This T cell receptor (beta chain) was identified in a study of shared clonotypes between healthy human individuals. Points from the study as a whole: Clonotypes which were not shared had lower generation probabilities than clonotypes that all four donors shared.

Between the trimmed V and J ends, which lost 0 bases and 8 bases, there was a span of 23 bases. Per the germline V gene, CDR1 is SGHRS and CDR2 is YFSETQ. CDR3 size: 17 residues. Donors were healthy HIV-negative adults without recently reported acute infections or vaccinations. A note on this clone: Its matching antigen is unknown.

An even split of each subset's genomic DNA across several immunoSEQ plates was performed. Assay used: immunoSEQ multiplex PCR; TCRdb lists only in-frame clones, some missing. Altogether 2 million to 2.5 million clones are present, around 93% being singletons, with the ten largest covering 0.37%. Material for sequencing was naive CD4+ T cells from PBMCs. The subset denotes: CD45RA+ positively selected. This TCR derives from a man younger than 35 in good health. Some clones in this sample may be carry-over from other donors' samples. The chain combines TRBV5-1 with TRBJ1-2; D remains unclear. CDR3 in amino acids: CASSLEGRTSVSPGYTF. DNA of the CDR3: TGCGCCAGCAGCTTGGAGGGCCGAACGTCCGTCTCTCCGGGCTACACCTTC.